This T cell receptor (beta chain) is drawn from a study of blood T cell repertoires in COVID-19. The overall study: COVID-19 samples collected from the United States, Italy and Spain covered acute and convalescent phases. T cells, B-cell-depleted T cells, or PBMCs provided the cDNA or gDNA that served as material.

The CDR3 consists of 15 residues. The V gene end was trimmed by 5 bases and the J gene end by 5 bases; junction bases not matched to a gene: 6. CDR1 is SGHTA and CDR2 is FQGTGA in the germline V gene. TCRdb keeps only in-frame clones here, not all; method: immunoSEQ multiplex PCR. The sample comprises around 82,000 clones, 75% to 85% of which are singletons, and around a tenth rests with the top ten. The sample comprised peripheral blood. The V call is TRBV7-3, the J call TRBJ2-2; TRBD1 aligns across 9 bases. The TCR was taken from a man aged 50 or older with COVID-19, enrolled during active disease. The chain's CDR3 is CASSPGQGRTGELFF. CDR3 bases: TGTGCCAGCAGCCCGGGACAGGGAAGAACCGGGGAGCTGTTTTTT. Supplemented by reference TRBV7-3 and TRBJ2-2, the full variable domain reads GAGVSQTPSNKVTEKGKYVELRCDPISGHTALYWYRQSLGQGPEFLIYFQGTGAADDSGLPNDRFFAVRPEGSVSTLKIQRTERGDSAVYLCASSPGQGRTGELFFGEGSRLTVL.